Each of the 22 T cell receptor beta chains below was sequenced from the same sample in a study of T cells after posttransplantation cyclophosphamide. Cells defined as naive were viable CD3+CD4+ or CD3+CD8+ and CCR7+CD45RA+CD45RO-CD95-CD27+CD28+. The table came from immunoSEQ multiplex PCR; TCRdb's copy has only in-frame clones and leaves some out. The sample has fewer than 25,000 clones; around 97% are singletons. The source material was naive CD4+ T cells sorted from PBMCs. These receptors were collected from a man aged 50 to 60 in good health, CMV-negative, and a related stem cell transplant donor.

The chain joins TRBV2 to TRBJ1-1, with D hard to call. The CDR3 has 13 amino acids. Germline V gene data show CDR1 as SNHLY and CDR2 as FYNNEI. V lost 4 bases, J lost 7 bases, and 13 bases lay in between. The CDR3 DNA is TGTGCCAGCAGTGGGAGCCGCCGGGATGAAGCTTTCTTT. Translated: CASSGSRRDEAFF. Full variable domain (missing parts from reference TRBV2 and TRBJ1-1): EPEVTQTPSHQVTQMGQEVILRCVPISNHLYFYWYRQILGQKVEFLVSFYNNEISEKSEIFDDQFSVERPDGSNFTLKIRSTKLEDSAMYFCASSGSRRDEAFFGQGTRLTVV.

The rearrangement links TRBV9 to TRBJ2-2, with 10 bases fitting TRBD2. Germline CDR1 is SGDLS and CDR2 is YYNGEE. Trimming removed 7 bases from V and 8 bases from J; junction bases left unmatched: 11. This CDR3 comprises 15 residues. The CDR3, as DNA: TGTGCCAGCCAAAGATGGTCTAGCGGGGGAGGGGAGCTGTTTTTT. It is translated as CASQRWSSGGGELFF. Based on the CDR3 plus reference TRBV9 and TRBJ2-2, the full variable domain is DSGVTQTPKHLITATGQRVTLRCSPRSGDLSVYWYQQSLDQGLQFLIQYYNGEERAKGNILERFSAQQFPDLHSELNLSSLELGDSALYFCASQRWSSGGGELFFGEGSRLTVL.

The chain links TRBV4-3 to TRBJ1-2; D possibly corresponds to TRBD1 (6 bases). The V and J ends lost 4 bases and 2 bases respectively, with 14 bases between them. The CDR3 runs 15 residues. CDR1 and CDR2 from the germline V gene are LGHNA and YSLEER. The CDR3 protein is CASSPNEGENYGYTF. Written as DNA, the CDR3 is TGCGCCAGCAGCCCCAACGAGGGGGAAAACTATGGCTACACCTTC.

This chain connects TRBV5-1 to TRBJ2-7, with 8 bases matching TRBD1. Germline values: CDR1 SGHRS, CDR2 YFSETQ. V was clipped by 3 bases and J by 5 bases; unmatched bases: 7. The CDR3 runs to 14 residues. This chain's CDR3 is CASSSRGQENEQYF. CDR3 coding DNA: TGCGCCAGCAGCTCCCGGGGACAGGAGAACGAGCAGTACTTC.

This rearrangement joins TRBV6-5 to TRBJ2-1, with TRBD2 identical over 11 bases. Germline loops: CDR1 MNHEY, CDR2 SVGAGI. This CDR3 is 16 amino acids long. V lost 4 bases to trimming and J lost 6 bases; unmatched junction nucleotides: 8. The CDR3 DNA reads TGTGCCAGCAGTTCCACAGCCGGGACTAGCGGCAATGAGCAGTTCTTC. Its protein product is CASSSTAGTSGNEQFF.

The V gene is TRBV10-2, the J gene TRBJ2-1; TRBD2 matches at 10 bases. V gave up 6 bases and J gave up 4 bases; unmatched junction bases: 6. CDR3 length equals 15 residues. Germline assignment: CDR1 WSHSY and CDR2 SAAADI. CDR3 region: CASRRAGGGYNEQFF. The CDR3 nucleotides read TGCGCCAGCAGGCGAGCGGGAGGGGGTTACAATGAGCAGTTCTTC.

The rearrangement links TRBV5-1 to TRBJ2-3, with D uncertain. Trimming shortened V by 0 bases and J by 5 bases, and 13 bases separated the two germline ends. The CDR3 consists of 15 residues. Germline lookup yields CDR1 SGHRS and CDR2 YFSETQ. The CDR3, as DNA: TGCGCCAGCAGCTTGGCAGCCGGGTCTGGAGATACGCAGTATTTT. This translates into CASSLAAGSGDTQYF.

The chain joins TRBV12-5 to TRBJ2-7, with 13 bases identical to TRBD2. This CDR3 is built from 18 residues. With V trimmed by 1 base and J by 0 bases, 6 bases remained unmatched. Looked up from germline, CDR1 is LGHNT and CDR2 is FRNRAP. CDR3 coding DNA: TGTGCTAGTGGTTTGGGGACTAGCGGGAGTATCAGCTCCTACGAGCAGTACTTC. This sequence encodes CASGLGTSGSISSYEQYF.

This clone was recorded once. The gene calls are TRBV6-1 and TRBJ2-5; a weak D match, TRBD2 (6 bases). The ends were cut back, 4 bases at V and 5 bases at J, with 11 bases in the middle. Germline V lookup: CDR1 MNHNS, CDR2 SASEGT. The CDR3 loop spans 13 amino acids. The CDR3 region has the DNA TGTGCCAGCAGTGTAGGAGGGTGGGAGACCCAGTACTTC. It codes for CASSVGGWETQYF.

V is TRBV11-3 and J is TRBJ2-1; 8 bases are a match to TRBD2. CDR1 SGHNT and CDR2 YENEEA come from the germline V gene. J gave up 12 bases and V 5 bases, and 6 bases lay outside the gene matches. This CDR3 region has 12 residues. The CDR3, as DNA: TGTGCCAGCAGCAGCTCGAGCGGGGGGCAGTTCTTC. Translated, it gives CASSSSSGGQFF.

The rearrangement joins TRBV29-1 to TRBJ2-6; D remains ambiguous. The CDR3 is made up of 13 amino acids. CDR1 and CDR2 (germline): SQVTM, ANQGSEA. Trimming pared 6 bases from V and 4 bases from J, leaving 10 bases between. CDR3 region: CSVGWSGANVLTF. DNA of the CDR3: TGCAGCGTGGGCTGGTCGGGGGCCAACGTCCTGACTTTC.

This sequence joins TRBV4-3 and TRBJ1-2; 7 bases fit TRBD1. The CDR3 has 15 residues. From germline, CDR1 is LGHNA and CDR2 YSLEER. The V segment lost 1 base and the J segment 2 bases; nucleotides outside the gene matches: 4. The CDR3: CASSQGDSTNYGYTF. For the CDR3, the DNA is TGCGCCAGCAGCCAAGGGGACAGCACAAACTATGGCTACACCTTC.

The chain uses TRBV2 and TRBJ1-4; 8 positions agree with TRBD1. V lost 7 bases to trimming and J lost 8 bases; unmatched junction nucleotides: 9. The CDR3 contains 14 residues. CDR1 is SNHLY, CDR2 FYNNEI, per germline. The CDR3 sequence: CASTADRGFEKLFF. Written as DNA, the CDR3 is TGTGCCAGCACCGCAGACAGGGGTTTCGAAAAACTGTTTTTT.

This clone has only one observation. The V call is TRBV11-2, the J call TRBJ1-1; no clear D gene. V gave up 0 bases and J gave up 10 bases, with 9 bases separating them. Germline V gene data show CDR1 as SGHAT and CDR2 as FQNNGV. CDR3 length: 12 amino acids. In DNA form, the CDR3 reads TGTGCCAGCAGCTTAGAAGGAGGGCTAGCTTTCTTT. Its protein product is CASSLEGGLAFF.

The genes are TRBV6-1 and TRBJ2-2, with D unclear. The CDR3 covers 14 residues. Germline V gives CDR1 MNHNS, CDR2 SASEGT. The V end was cut by 6 bases, the J end by 4 bases, with 12 bases between. The CDR3 sequence: CASSAGRVTGELFF. The CDR3 coding sequence is TGTGCCAGCAGCGCAGGAAGAGTCACCGGGGAGCTGTTTTTT.

The genes are TRBV5-1 and TRBJ2-3; D may be TRBD2 (6 bases). Germline V gene data show CDR1 as SGHRS and CDR2 as YFSETQ. The CDR3 has 15 amino acids. With 0 bases removed from V and 5 bases from J, the gap between germline ends came to 13 bases. Written as DNA, the CDR3 is TGCGCCAGCAGCTTGGATCCGGGAGTGGGAGATACGCAGTATTTT. As protein: CASSLDPGVGDTQYF. Using reference TRBV5-1 and TRBJ2-3 for the parts outside the CDR3, the full variable domain is KAGVTQTPRYLIKTRGQQVTLSCSPISGHRSVSWYQQTPGQGLQFLFEYFSETQRNKGNFPGRFSGRQFSNSRSEMNVSTLELGDSALYLCASSLDPGVGDTQYFGPGTRLTVL.

In this sample, this clone turned up once. The rearrangement uses TRBV9 and TRBJ1-2; tentative D call: TRBD1 (6 bases). Germline V gene lookup returns CDR1 SGDLS and CDR2 YYNGEE. The CDR3 length is 15 residues. With 0 bases removed from V and 6 bases from J, the gap between germline ends came to 15 bases. CDR3 loop: CASSVAPQGLNGYTF. The CDR3 DNA reads TGTGCCAGCAGCGTAGCCCCCCAGGGGCTAAATGGCTACACCTTC.

The chain couples TRBV5-1 to TRBJ2-7, with TRBD2 matching 11 bases. The junction had 7 bases not matched to a gene; V was cut back by 2 bases and J by 6 bases. This CDR3 comprises 15 residues. The V gene's germline CDR1 is SGHRS and CDR2 YFSETQ. CDR3 residues: CASSLGSGRASEQYF. CDR3 DNA sequence: TGCGCCAGCAGCTTAGGTAGCGGGAGGGCCTCCGAGCAGTACTTC.

This rearrangement joins TRBV2 to TRBJ2-7; TRBD1 aligns across 7 bases. Per the germline V gene, CDR1 is SNHLY and CDR2 is FYNNEI. Trimming removed 7 bases from V and 2 bases from J; junction bases left unmatched: 11. This CDR3 has 15 residues. In DNA, the CDR3 is TGTGCCAGCACCTACCTGGACAGGACGACCTACGAGCAGTACTTC. Encoded protein: CASTYLDRTTYEQYF.

The chain employs TRBV25-1 and TRBJ1-2; 9 bases match TRBD1. The V segment lost 4 bases and the J segment 7 bases; nucleotides outside the gene matches: 10. This CDR3 is 15 amino acids long. Germline assignment: CDR1 MGHDK and CDR2 SYGVNS. The CDR3 reads CASSVPKQGAVGYTF. CDR3 bases: TGTGCCAGCAGTGTCCCCAAACAGGGGGCGGTTGGCTACACCTTC.

The genes are TRBV18 and TRBJ1-2, with 9 bases that match TRBD1. The germline V gene has CDR1 KGHSH and CDR2 LQKENI. The CDR3 runs 14 residues. Trimming at V came to 2 bases and at J to 3 bases, leaving 1 base not matched to a gene. CDR3 nucleotides: TGTGCCAGCTCACCAAACAGGGGGCACTATGGCTACACCTTC. It translates to CASSPNRGHYGYTF.

The chain couples TRBV6-1 to TRBJ2-3; D is perhaps TRBD2 (6 bases). CDR3 size: 14 residues. V shed 8 bases and J shed 1 base, with 13 bases lying between them. Germline CDR1 is MNHNS and CDR2 is SASEGT. The CDR3: CASGVAVGTDTQYF. Here the CDR3 DNA reads TGTGCCAGCGGAGTAGCGGTGGGCACAGATACGCAGTATTTT.